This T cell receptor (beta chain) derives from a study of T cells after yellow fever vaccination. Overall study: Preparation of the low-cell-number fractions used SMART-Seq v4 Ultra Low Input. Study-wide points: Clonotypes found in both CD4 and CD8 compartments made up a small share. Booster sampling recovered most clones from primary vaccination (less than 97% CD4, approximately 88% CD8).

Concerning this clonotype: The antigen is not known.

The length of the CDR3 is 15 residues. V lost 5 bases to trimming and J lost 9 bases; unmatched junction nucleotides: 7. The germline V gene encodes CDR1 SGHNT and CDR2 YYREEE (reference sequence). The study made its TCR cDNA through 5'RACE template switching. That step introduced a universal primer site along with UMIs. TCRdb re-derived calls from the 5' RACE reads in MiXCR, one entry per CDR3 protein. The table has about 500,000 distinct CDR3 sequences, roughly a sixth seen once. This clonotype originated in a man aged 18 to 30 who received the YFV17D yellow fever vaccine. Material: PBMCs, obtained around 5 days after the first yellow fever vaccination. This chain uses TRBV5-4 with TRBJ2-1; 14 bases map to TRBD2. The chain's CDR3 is CASRPTSGGALEQFF. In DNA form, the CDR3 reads TGTGCCAGCAGACCGACTAGCGGGGGGGCCCTTGAGCAGTTCTTC. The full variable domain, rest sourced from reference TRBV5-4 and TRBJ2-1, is ETGVTQSPTHLIKTRGQQVTLRCSSQSGHNTVSWYQQALGQGPQFIFQYYREEENGRGNFPPRFSGLQFPNYSSELNVNALELDDSALYLCASRPTSGGALEQFFGPGTRLTVL.